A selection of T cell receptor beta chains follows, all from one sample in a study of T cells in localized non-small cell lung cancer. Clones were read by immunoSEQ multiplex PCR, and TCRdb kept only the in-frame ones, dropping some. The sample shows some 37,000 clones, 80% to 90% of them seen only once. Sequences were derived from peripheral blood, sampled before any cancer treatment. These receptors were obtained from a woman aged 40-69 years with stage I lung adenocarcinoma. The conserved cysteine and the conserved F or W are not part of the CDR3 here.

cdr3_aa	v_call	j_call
ASSTLTGADSPLH	TRBV19	TRBJ1-6
ASSPLDVMNTEAF	TRBV18	TRBJ1-1
ASSRGYWDSYEQY	TRBV28	TRBJ2-7
ASSRNQPQH	TRBV28	TRBJ1-5
SVRREGYEQY	TRBV29-1	TRBJ2-7
ASSLAQGLDSLLYGYT	TRBV7-6	TRBJ1-2
ASSDSGLLPGQF	TRBV6-1	TRBJ2-1
ASVLRGGPPYEQY	TRBV27	TRBJ2-7
SVGDRAIEAF	TRBV29-1	TRBJ1-1
ASLFRDLTYNEQF	TRBV28	TRBJ2-1
ASSQRGDGWGTDTQY	TRBV7-3	TRBJ2-3
ASSMGQGMEKLF	TRBV19	TRBJ1-4
SALPGAETQY	TRBV29-1	TRBJ2-5
ASSLVAAGASGNTIY	TRBV11-2	TRBJ1-3
AIMGDSTYEQY	TRBV10-3	TRBJ2-7
ASSLRGRRDEQF	TRBV5-4	TRBJ2-1
ASRVLAGAYNEQF	TRBV4-1	TRBJ2-1
ASSQLPGNTIY	TRBV5-8	TRBJ1-3
ASSPGWTGGLDSYNEQF	TRBV5-1	TRBJ2-1
ASSVLVDPLSGELF	TRBV9	TRBJ2-2
ASSQPPWGSGRWAGELF	TRBV14	TRBJ2-2
ASSLFPGGVATNEKLF	TRBV28	TRBJ1-4
ASSRDRNYEQY	TRBV6-6	TRBJ2-7
ASSRDRGAVEAF	TRBV11-3	TRBJ1-1
SASVRGRSF	TRBV20-1	TRBJ1-1
ASSELGGSYNEQF	TRBV5-1	TRBJ2-1
ASSLGQVNSPLH	TRBV5-1	TRBJ1-6
ASSLGGQGYNEQF	TRBV7-2	TRBJ2-1
ASSEADSQY	TRBV2	TRBJ2-4
ASSSTSGSGETQY	TRBV5-4	TRBJ2-5
AISDPTSGRALYQETQY	TRBV10-3	TRBJ2-5
ASGTSGYEQY	TRBV5-1	TRBJ2-7
ASSTTGDTEAF	TRBV7-3	TRBJ1-1
ASSSQELTDTQY	TRBV28	TRBJ2-3
ASSVTGDETQY	TRBV9	TRBJ2-5
AGARSGPDTQY	TRBV28	TRBJ2-3
ASSPDRDYGYT	TRBV18	TRBJ1-2
ASSLAGTADGEQY	TRBV5-1	TRBJ2-7
ASSIEKTSDYNEQF	TRBV19	TRBJ2-1
ASSQIHTGELF	TRBV4-1	TRBJ2-2
ASSLTWASGSKYNEQF	TRBV7-3	TRBJ2-1
ASRPTALSGNTIY	TRBV6-5	TRBJ1-3
ASRSIPVGMDGYT	TRBV27	TRBJ1-2
AGSYSIDGDQPQH	TRBV6-5	TRBJ1-5
ASRTPGQTKNIQY	TRBV28	TRBJ2-4
ASSRQGYNQPQH	TRBV28	TRBJ1-5
ASSTNRGPWGTQY	TRBV9	TRBJ2-3
ASDTGGDTEAF	TRBV19	TRBJ1-1
ASSLEGIDQPQH	TRBV5-1	TRBJ1-5